Listed here are 4 T cell receptor beta chains from one sample, sequenced in a study of cytomegalovirus exposure and HLA in healthy donors. 60 Vbeta and 13 Jbeta primers were used in PCR. Some clones are missing from TCRdb's copy, which holds only in-frame ones; the method was immunoSEQ multiplex PCR. This sample has 130,000 or so clones; roughly four fifths occur once, and the top ten carry more than 2.5%. The sequencing sample was made of PBMCs. The receptors come from a young man in good health and CMV-seropositive.

The chain uses TRBV6-5 and TRBJ1-1, with a possible D match to TRBD1 (6 bases). The CDR3 length is 15 residues. The germline gives CDR1 MNHEY, CDR2 SVGAGI. Trimming stripped 3 bases from V and 1 base from J, with 12 bases between. This chain's CDR3 is CASSYLGGRNTEAFF. The CDR3 region has the DNA TGTGCCAGCAGTTATCTGGGGGGGCGGAACACTGAAGCTTTCTTT.

The chain is built from TRBV7-9 and TRBJ1-2, with D possibly TRBD1 on 6 matching bases. The CDR3 covers 17 residues. V lost 1 base, J lost 7 bases, and 22 bases lay in between. Germline V lookup: CDR1 SEHNR, CDR2 FQNEAQ (reference sequence). The CDR3 DNA sequence: TGTGCCAGCAGCTTAGGACGGGACACCGGGCATAGGAGTGGCTACACCTTC. Translation gives CASSLGRDTGHRSGYTF.

The chain carries TRBV7-6 and TRBJ2-1, with 12 nucleotides matching TRBD2. After removal of 5 bases from V and 7 bases from J, the junction contained 6 bases not matched to a gene. Germline CDR1 is SGHVS and CDR2 is FNYEAQ. The CDR3 spans 15 residues. In DNA, the CDR3 is TGTGCCAGCAGCCCGACTAGCGGGAGTGGAAATGAGCAGTTCTTC. Amino acids: CASSPTSGSGNEQFF.

The rearrangement links TRBV27 to TRBJ1-1; D gene ambiguous. The V gene's germline CDR1 is MNHEY and CDR2 SMNVEV (reference sequence). CDR3 length: 15 residues. V was shortened by 6 bases and J by 1 base, with 15 bases between the two germline ends. CDR3: CASSPLSGQNTEAFF. CDR3 coding DNA: TGTGCCAGCAGCCCCCTCTCTGGGCAGAACACTGAAGCTTTCTTT.